The clone carrying this T cell receptor (beta chain) was seen many times. The data derive from a study of patients and donors after allogeneic stem cell transplantation. The CDR3 covers 13 residues. With 4 bases removed from V and 2 bases from J, the gap between germline ends came to 8 bases. The germline CDR1 and CDR2 sequences are SGHTA and FQGNSA. TCRdb passed the RT-PCR reads through MiXCR, listing each CDR3 protein once. The data contain about 24,000 distinct CDR3 sequences, about 30% of them singletons. Sequences were obtained from blood, either unsorted or a sorted T cell fraction (not recorded which). The origin of this receptor is a human donor who was either an allogeneic HSCT recipient or a stem cell or donor lymphocyte infusion donor (not recorded which). It is not recorded whose cells these are; they may come from a transplant donor. The chain carries TRBV7-2 and TRBJ1-2; perhaps TRBD1 as D (5 bases). CDR3 protein: CASSSAGNYGYTF. Written as DNA, the CDR3 is TGTGCCAGCAGCTCCGCAGGGAACTATGGCTACACCTTC.